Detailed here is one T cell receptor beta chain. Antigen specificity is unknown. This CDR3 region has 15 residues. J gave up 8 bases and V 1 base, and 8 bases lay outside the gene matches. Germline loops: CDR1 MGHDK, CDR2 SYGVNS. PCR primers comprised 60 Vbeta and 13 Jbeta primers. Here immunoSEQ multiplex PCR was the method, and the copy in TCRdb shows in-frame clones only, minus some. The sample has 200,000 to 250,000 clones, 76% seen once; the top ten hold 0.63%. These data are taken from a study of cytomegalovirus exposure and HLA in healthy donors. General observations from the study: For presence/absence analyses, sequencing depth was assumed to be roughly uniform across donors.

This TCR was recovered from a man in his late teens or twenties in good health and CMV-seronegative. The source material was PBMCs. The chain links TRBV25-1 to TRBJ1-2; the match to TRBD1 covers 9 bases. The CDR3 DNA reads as TGTGCCAGCAGTGAATCCGCCGGGACAGGGTACGGCTACACCTTC. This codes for CASSESAGTGYGYTF.